A selection of T cell receptor beta chains follows, all from one sample in a study of identical twins. In TCRdb, the 5' RACE reads were re-called with MiXCR into one record per CDR3 protein. Among 400,000 to 550,000 distinct CDR3 sequences listed, roughly an eighth were seen once. These data also formed part of another study, on yellow fever vaccine responses in identical twins.

The sequencing sample was made of CD4+ T cells sorted from blood. Source of these receptors: a woman between 18 and 30 years old in good health. The CDR3 runs from the conserved cysteine through the conserved F or W. A D gene is named only where the DNA matches it firmly. Clone sizes are given selectively: once, few, many, or a class where the clone is expanded.

TRBJ2-7	NA	TRBD1	TRBV20-1	TGCAGTGCTCCAGAGCCGGGACAGGGGATTCCAGAATTGGCCTACGAGCAGTACTTC	CSAPEPGQGIPELAYEQYF
TRBJ2-3	NA	NA	TRBV20-1	TGCAGTGCTACGAGAGGGTCCACAGATACGCAGTATTTT	CSATRGSTDTQYF
TRBJ2-5	NA	NA	TRBV11-2	TGTGCCAGCAGCCCCGGGCTTAAGGAGGGAGGAGAGACCCAGTACTTC	CASSPGLKEGGETQYF
TRBJ2-3	NA	NA	TRBV14	TGTGCCAGCAGCCAAAGTGCGGGGGCAGGCACAGATACGCAGTATTTT	CASSQSAGAGTDTQYF
TRBJ2-3	NA	TRBD2	TRBV20-1	TGCAGTGCTAGAGATTTGTTGAGCCTAGCGGAAAACACAGATACGCAGTATTTT	CSARDLLSLAENTDTQYF
TRBJ2-3	few	TRBD1	TRBV5-1	TGCGCCAGCAGCTCAACAGGGGTGACTAGCACAGATACGCAGTATTTT	CASSSTGVTSTDTQYF
TRBJ2-7	NA	TRBD2	TRBV6-1	TGTGCCAGCAGTATAGCGGGAACCTACGAGCAGTACTTC	CASSIAGTYEQYF
TRBJ2-4	few	TRBD1	TRBV7-9	TGTGCCAGCAGCTTAGTTCGGGACAGGGGTTCAGAAAACATTCAGTACTTC	CASSLVRDRGSENIQYF
TRBJ2-1	few	NA	TRBV10-3	TGTGCCATCAGTGAAGATCTCGCGGGAGAGCAGTTCTTC	CAISEDLAGEQFF
TRBJ2-2	once	NA	TRBV9	TGTGCCAGCAGCGTAGTTCAGGGTCTTGGCGGGGAGCTGTTTTTT	CASSVVQGLGGELFF
TRBJ2-3	NA	NA	TRBV7-2	TGTGCCAGCAGCTTATCTCGTGGCAGGGGCACAGATACGCAGTATTTT	CASSLSRGRGTDTQYF
TRBJ2-1	few	NA	TRBV20-1	TGCAGTGCTAGAGGGGCAGGTACCTACAATGAGCAGTTCTTC	CSARGAGTYNEQFF
TRBJ2-7	many	NA	TRBV5-1	TGCGCCAGCAGCTTGGTAGGGGGGACCTACGAGCAGTACTTC	CASSLVGGTYEQYF
TRBJ2-1	few	TRBD1	TRBV5-1	TGCGCCAGCAGCTTGGAACTCGCCGGGACAGGACACAATGAGCAGTTCTTC	CASSLELAGTGHNEQFF
TRBJ2-3	many	NA	TRBV10-3	TGTGCCATCAGCCCGGGCGGTGGATGGACGCAGTATTTT	CAISPGGGWTQYF
TRBJ2-7	few	NA	TRBV20-1	TGCAGTGCTGGGGGGCGGGAGAGCTACGAGCAGTACTTC	CSAGGRESYEQYF
TRBJ2-2	few	TRBD2	TRBV3-1	TGTGCCAGCAGCCGTGGACTAGCGGGGGGGGGCAACACCGGGGAGCTGTTTTTT	CASSRGLAGGGNTGELFF
TRBJ1-4	few	NA	TRBV18	TGTGCCAGCTCACCTCTCCCCGGACTCCCTGAAGGAGAAAAACTGTTTTTT	CASSPLPGLPEGEKLFF
TRBJ1-5	NA	NA	TRBV7-9	TGTGCCAGCAGCTTAATCGACAGCAATCAGCCCCAGCATTTT	CASSLIDSNQPQHF
TRBJ1-2	NA	TRBD1	TRBV29-1	TGCAGCGTGGGGACAGGCATCGGCTATGGCTACACCTTC	CSVGTGIGYGYTF
TRBJ2-1	NA	NA	TRBV20-1	TGCAGTGCTAGTAAAGGGACGGGCGGCAATGAGCAGTTCTTC	CSASKGTGGNEQFF
TRBJ2-3	NA	NA	TRBV4-3	TGCGCCAGCAGCCAAGATTTCACAGATACGCAGTATTTT	CASSQDFTDTQYF
TRBJ2-2	NA	TRBD2	TRBV29-1	TGCAGCGTAGAAAGTAGCGGGATCGGCACCGGGGAGCTGTTTTTT	CSVESSGIGTGELFF
TRBJ2-4	NA	NA	TRBV5-1	TGCGCCAGCAGCTGGGAGGAACAAAACATTCAGTACTTC	CASSWEEQNIQYF
TRBJ2-5	NA	NA	TRBV10-3	TGTGCCATCACCCGGGACACAAAAGAGACCCAGTACTTC	CAITRDTKETQYF
TRBJ2-3	many	NA	TRBV20-1	TGCAGTGCTAGAGTTGACACGACAGATACGCAGTATTTT	CSARVDTTDTQYF
TRBJ2-7	NA	NA	TRBV28	TGTGCCAGCAGTTCCCGATGGGGCCTGTACTTC	CASSSRWGLYF
TRBJ2-2	NA	TRBD2	TRBV6-6	TGTGCGAGCGGGGGGGGGTTCCCCGGGGAGCTGTTTTTT	CASGGGFPGELFF
TRBJ2-1	NA	NA	TRBV10-2	TGCGCCAGCAGGACCAAGAGTGAGCAGTTCTTC	CASRTKSEQFF
TRBJ2-7	NA	NA	TRBV7-9	TGTGCCAGCAGCTTAGGGGGGGCCAAGGACGAGCAGTACTTC	CASSLGGAKDEQYF
TRBJ2-7	NA	NA	TRBV2	TGTGCCAGCAGTGATCAGGGGCCCTACGAGCAGTACTTC	CASSDQGPYEQYF